This T cell receptor (beta chain) was sequenced for a study of control samples from healthy donors and cancer patients. Sequencing used immunoSEQ multiplex PCR; TCRdb keeps in-frame clones, though not all of them. The sample lists over 200,000 clones; over 75% were seen once. This CDR3 is 14 amino acids long. The V end lost 9 bases, the J end lost 5 bases, and 16 bases lay between the germline ends. CDR1 is KGHDR, CDR2 SFDVKD, per germline. Material for sequencing was PBMCs. The chain recombines TRBV24-1 with TRBJ2-1; D remains unclear. The receptor was derived from a woman aged 55-69 years with lung cancer. For the CDR3, the DNA is TGTGCCACCCTTGAAAGGTTGTTTAACAATGAGCAGTTCTTC. It codes for CATLERLFNNEQFF.